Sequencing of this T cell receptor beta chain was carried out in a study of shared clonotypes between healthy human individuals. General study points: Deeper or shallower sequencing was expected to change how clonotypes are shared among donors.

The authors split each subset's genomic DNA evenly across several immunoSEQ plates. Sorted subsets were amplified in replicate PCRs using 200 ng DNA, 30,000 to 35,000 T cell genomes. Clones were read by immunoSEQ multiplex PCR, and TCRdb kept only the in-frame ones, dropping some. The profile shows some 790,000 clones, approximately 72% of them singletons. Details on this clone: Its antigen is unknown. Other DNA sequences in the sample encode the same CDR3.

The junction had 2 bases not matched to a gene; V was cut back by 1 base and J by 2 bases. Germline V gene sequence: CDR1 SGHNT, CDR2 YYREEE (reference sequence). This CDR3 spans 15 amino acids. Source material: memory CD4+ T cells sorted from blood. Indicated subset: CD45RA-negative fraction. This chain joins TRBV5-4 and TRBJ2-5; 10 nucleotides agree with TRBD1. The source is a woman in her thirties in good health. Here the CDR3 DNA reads TGTGCCAGCAGCTTGTGGGACAGGGGTCAAGAGACCCAGTACTTC. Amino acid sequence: CASSLWDRGQETQYF. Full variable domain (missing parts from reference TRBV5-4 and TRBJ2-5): ETGVTQSPTHLIKTRGQQVTLRCSSQSGHNTVSWYQQALGQGPQFIFQYYREEENGRGNFPPRFSGLQFPNYSSELNVNALELDDSALYLCASSLWDRGQETQYFGPGTRLLVL.